This T cell receptor (beta chain) was profiled in a study of cytomegalovirus exposure and HLA in healthy donors. The overall study: Per a later analysis, the roughly 670 first-cohort and some 110 validation repertoires shared one platform. Study outcomes and limitations: Some TCR beta chains (around 160 of them) were listed as cytomegalovirus-associated.

Generated by immunoSEQ multiplex PCR, the TCRdb table keeps only in-frame clones and is missing some. Of around 120,000 clones detected, roughly 83% appear once; the ten largest clones hold 4.5% to 6%. Deletions cut 1 base from V and 4 bases from J, with 11 bases between. CDR1 is SGHVS and CDR2 is FQNEAQ in the germline V gene. The CDR3 extends over 15 amino acids. A note on this clone: What it recognizes is unknown.

The V call is TRBV7-8, the J call TRBJ1-5; D not resolved. The specimen was PBMCs. This sequence originates from a man aged 18 to 29 in good health and CMV-seronegative. This CDR3 is CASSLDPGGNQPQHF. CDR3 in DNA: TGTGCCAGCAGCTTAGACCCCGGCGGGAATCAGCCCCAGCATTTT.